This entry is about one T cell receptor (beta chain). Original handling: The authors estimated nucleated cell counts from reference gene primer amplification. The table came from immunoSEQ multiplex PCR; TCRdb's copy has only in-frame clones and leaves some out. Clonal size and the V and J genes are those of that table, whereas D and trimming came from the DNA. The sample carries approximately 170,000 clones, more than 60% recorded once. The source of the sample is a study of blood T cell repertoires in COVID-19. Material for sequencing was peripheral blood. The TCR sequence derives from a woman aged 45-60 years with acute or convalescent COVID-19.

As DNA, the CDR3 is TGTGCCAGCAGATTCACAGGGTACAATCAGCCCCAGCATTTT. It translates to CASRFTGYNQPQHF. The chain uses TRBV28 and TRBJ1-5; D may be TRBD1 (6 bases). Germline V lookup: CDR1 MDHEN, CDR2 SYDVKM. Trimming removed 6 bases from V and 3 bases from J, with 12 bases in between. The CDR3 contains 14 residues.